These 2 T cell receptor beta chains share one sample of origin, sequenced in a study of molecular identifiers for immune sequencing clone quantification. One entry per CDR3 protein, called by TCRdb with MiXCR from the PCR reads. This table holds about 640,000 distinct CDR3 sequences, about 20% found once. Material: naive CD8+ T cells from blood, with Jurkat cell RNA spiked in. The subset was: FACS-sorted CD8+CD4-CCR7+CD45RA+ naive T cells. These receptors were obtained from a human donor in good health. Some libraries in this study had Jurkat cell RNA spiked in.

V and J are TRBV27 and TRBJ2-1; D not certain. Germline V CDR1 and CDR2: MNHEY, SMNVEV (reference sequence). Trimming shortened V by 6 bases and J by 0 bases, and 9 bases separated the two germline ends. The length of the CDR3 is 14 residues. CDR3 residues: CASSTLSSYNEQFF. DNA of the CDR3: TGTGCCAGCAGCACACTATCCTCCTACAATGAGCAGTTCTTC.

There are many counts of this clonotype. This chain joins TRBV29-1 and TRBJ2-3, with no clear D. Trimming stripped 6 bases from V and 0 bases from J, with 10 bases between. Germline V CDR1 and CDR2: SQVTM, ANQGSEA. This CDR3 region has 13 residues. CDR3 sequence: CSVQPSSTDTQYF. The CDR3 DNA reads TGCAGCGTCCAACCGAGCAGCACAGATACGCAGTATTTT.